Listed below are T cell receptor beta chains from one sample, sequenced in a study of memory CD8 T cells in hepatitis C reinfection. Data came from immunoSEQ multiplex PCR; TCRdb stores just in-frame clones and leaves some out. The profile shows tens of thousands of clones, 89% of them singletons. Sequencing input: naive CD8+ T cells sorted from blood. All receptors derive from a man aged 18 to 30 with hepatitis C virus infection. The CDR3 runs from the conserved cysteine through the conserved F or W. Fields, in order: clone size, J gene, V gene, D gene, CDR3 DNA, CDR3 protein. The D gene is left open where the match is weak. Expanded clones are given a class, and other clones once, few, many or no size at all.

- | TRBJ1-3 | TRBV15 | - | TGTGCCACAGGGGAAAGGGGTACTGGAAACACCATATATTTT | CATGERGTGNTIYF
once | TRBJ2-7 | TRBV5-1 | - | TGCGCCAGCAGCTTAGGAGGGGACCCTGAGAACGAGCAGTACTTC | CASSLGGDPENEQYF
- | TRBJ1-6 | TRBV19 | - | TGTGCCAGTTCAGTCTCCTATAATTCACCCCTCCACTTT | CASSVSYNSPLHF
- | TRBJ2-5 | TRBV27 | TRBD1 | TGTGCCGGAAGAATGGGACAGGCGGAGGAGACCCAGTACTTC | CAGRMGQAEETQYF
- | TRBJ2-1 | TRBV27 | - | TGTGCCAGCACCCTAACGGGACACAGCGGAGCGACAATCGGGGTCTACAATGAGCAGTTCTTC | CASTLTGHSGATIGVYNEQFF
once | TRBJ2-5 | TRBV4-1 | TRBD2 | TGCGCCAGCAGCCAAGAGGGGCGGGAGCAAGAGACCCAGTACTTC | CASSQEGREQETQYF
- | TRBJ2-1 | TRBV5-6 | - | TGTGCCAGCAGCTTAGGGGGGGGCGGGGCGGTTGTCGGGCAGTTCTTC | CASSLGGGGAVVGQFF
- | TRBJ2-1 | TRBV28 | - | TGTGCCAGCAGTTTAGAGGACAGGGAGGGGCCCGGCAATGAGCAGTTCTTC | CASSLEDREGPGNEQFF
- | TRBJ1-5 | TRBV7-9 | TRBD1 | TGTGCCAGCAGCTTCGGACAGGGAGGTCAGCCCCAGCATTTT | CASSFGQGGQPQHF
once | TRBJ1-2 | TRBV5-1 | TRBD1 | TGCGCCAGCAGCTTGGGACAGGGGCTAACGAGTGGCTACACCTTC | CASSLGQGLTSGYTF